This T cell receptor (beta chain) originates from a study of cytomegalovirus exposure and HLA in healthy donors. Notes on the study in general: Accurate prediction of most subjects' HLA-A and HLA-B alleles from TCR beta sequences was reported.

This PCR relied on a set of 60 Vbeta primers and 13 Jbeta primers. TCRdb's table, derived via immunoSEQ multiplex PCR, lists solely in-frame clones and lacks some. The data hold about 76,000 clones, with 65% to 80% observed a single time. Germline-derived CDR1 and CDR2 are MDHEN and SYDVKM. Trimming stripped 8 bases from V and 1 base from J, with 12 bases between. CDR3 length equals 14 residues. This clone was found a few times. As yet, its antigen is unknown. The receptor's source is a woman aged 40 to 50 in good health and CMV-seropositive. This chain uses TRBV28 with TRBJ1-5; D may be TRBD1 (6 bases). Sequencing was done on a sample of PBMCs. CDR3 amino acids: CASRIGQSNQPQHF. The CDR3, as DNA: TGTGCCAGCCGTATTGGACAGAGCAATCAGCCCCAGCATTTT.